This T cell receptor beta chain was sequenced for a study of cytomegalovirus exposure and HLA in healthy donors. From germline, CDR1 is SGDLS and CDR2 YYNGEE. The J segment lost 0 bases and the V segment lost 2 bases, leaving 18 bases of the junction unmatched. There are 21 residues in the CDR3. 60 Vbeta and 13 Jbeta primers were used in PCR. Sequencing was performed with immunoSEQ multiplex PCR; in TCRdb, only in-frame clones are kept and a portion is missing. Among about 170,000 clones listed, around 80% were seen once. To note about this clone: What it binds is not known.

General study points: As confirmed in vitro, three CMV-associated chains were specific for CMV antigens. In all likelihood, a cluster of highly shared sequence variants was a sequencing artifact. Prior analysis indicated that the majority of TCR beta V segments exhibited productivity approximately 90% or approximately 30% of the time. Altogether, 160 or so TCR beta chains were recorded as cytomegalovirus-associated.

This TCR came from a girl aged 5 to 17 in good health and CMV-seropositive. The material sequenced was PBMCs. The J gene is TRBJ2-7, the V gene TRBV9, with 12 nucleotides matching TRBD2. CDR3 DNA: TGTGCCAGCAGCGTGTCAGGAGGTTCTAGCGGGGGGGAATCCTCCTCCTACGAGCAGTACTTC. Translated, it gives CASSVSGGSSGGESSSYEQYF.